A selection of T cell receptor beta chains follows, all from one sample in a study of Graves' ophthalmopathy and Graves' hyperthyroidism. A single record per CDR3 protein comes from TCRdb applying MiXCR to the multiplex PCR reads. This sample carries fewer than 400,000 distinct CDR3 sequences, approximately 20% of them seen once, and the ten largest clones take approximately 1.4%. Sequenced input: peripheral blood. Source of these receptors: a woman in her late teens or twenties with Graves' ophthalmopathy. Both conserved end residues are part of each CDR3. A D gene is named only where the DNA matches it firmly. Some rows mark clone size as missing; the rest say once, few, many or name a class of expanded clone.

>TRBV5-1|-|TRBJ1-6|TRBD1
TGCGCCAGCAGTTCCGGACAGGGGGCCTTTTCACCCCTCCACTTT
CASSSGQGAFSPLHF
>TRBV5-1|many|TRBJ2-5|-
TGCGCCAGCAGCTTACAGGGCACACCCCAAGAGACCCAGTACTTC
CASSLQGTPQETQYF
>TRBV2|many|TRBJ1-5|-
TGTGCCAGCAGTGGCCCAGTGCTGATTAGCAATCAGCCCCAGCATTTT
CASSGPVLISNQPQHF
>TRBV11-3|many|TRBJ2-7|-
TGTGCCAGCAGCTCAGGGCCACAGGGATCCTACGAGCAGTACTTC
CASSSGPQGSYEQYF
>TRBV25-1|many|TRBJ1-1|-
TGTGCCAGCAGTGATCAACAACTGAGGGATGAAGCTTTCTTT
CASSDQQLRDEAFF
>TRBV18|few|TRBJ2-2|-
TGTGCCAGCTCACCACCGGGGACGGGAGCTCGCACCGGGGAGCTGTTTTTT
CASSPPGTGARTGELFF
>TRBV7-9|many|TRBJ2-7|-
TGTGCCAGCAGCTTACGGCAGGCCTCCTACGAGCAGTACTTC
CASSLRQASYEQYF
>TRBV26|few|TRBJ2-5|-
TGCGCCAGCAGTGCAAGCGGGAGGGGAGAGACCCAGTACTTC
CASSASGRGETQYF
>TRBV6-1|many|TRBJ2-7|-
TGTGCCAGCAGTGAAGCGAGGGGGGCCAGCACCTACGAGCAGTACTTC
CASSEARGASTYEQYF
>TRBV20-1|many|TRBJ1-6|-
TGCAGTGCCCCCCCGGTCAGATATAATTCACCCCTCCACTTT
CSAPPVRYNSPLHF
>TRBV6-2/TRBV6-3|-|TRBJ2-7|-
TGTGCCAGCAGCCCAACACCGACCGGGGTCCTTTTGGACGAGCAGTACTTC
CASSPTPTGVLLDEQYF
>TRBV15|many|TRBJ1-6|-
TGTGCCACCAGCAGAAAGGCGACGGCCAGCTCCTATAATTCACCCCTCCACTTT
CATSRKATASSYNSPLHF
>TRBV20-1|many|TRBJ1-5|-
TGCAGTGCTAGAGTTGGGGCGGGGAAATATAGCAATCAGCCCCAGCATTTT
CSARVGAGKYSNQPQHF
>TRBV6-2/TRBV6-3|many|TRBJ1-5|-
TGTGCCGGCAGTTACCCTTTCAATCAGCCCCAGCATTTT
CAGSYPFNQPQHF
>TRBV2|many|TRBJ1-1|-
TGTGCCAGTAGGGCCGGACAGCTGAACACTGAAGCTTTCTTT
CASRAGQLNTEAFF
>TRBV6-2/TRBV6-3|-|TRBJ1-2|-
TGTGCCAGCAGTTATGCCAGCCCAGGGGATGGCTACACCTTC
CASSYASPGDGYTF
>TRBV12-3/TRBV12-4|-|TRBJ2-7|TRBD2
TGTGCCAGCAGAACCACTAGCGGAGGGTACGAGCAGTACTTC
CASRTTSGGYEQYF
>TRBV20-1|many|TRBJ1-1|TRBD1
TGCAGTGCTAGCAGGGGGCCGTTGTTGAGACCTGAAGCTTTCTTT
CSASRGPLLRPEAFF
>TRBV18|many|TRBJ2-2|TRBD1
TGTGCCAGCTCACCCCTCGGGACAGGGACCGGGGAGCTGTTTTTT
CASSPLGTGTGELFF
>TRBV27|-|TRBJ2-7|-
TGTGCCAGCAGTACCGCCGCCCAGGGTGAGCAGTACTTC
CASSTAAQGEQYF
>TRBV13|many|TRBJ2-7|TRBD2
TGTGCCAGCAGCTTATCCAGCGGGAGGGTTGGGTACGAGCAGTACTTC
CASSLSSGRVGYEQYF
>TRBV6-2/TRBV6-3|-|TRBJ2-5|-
TGTGCCAGCAGTTACCCCCTCGGGGCGGAACAAGAGACCCAGTACTTC
CASSYPLGAEQETQYF
>TRBV6-2/TRBV6-3|-|TRBJ1-2|-
TGTGCCAGCAGTTACGGTCAAGACAGATACTATGGCTACACCTTC
CASSYGQDRYYGYTF
>TRBV11-3|many|TRBJ2-7|TRBD2
TGTGCCAGCAGCTTTGAACTAGCGGGACATTCCTACGAGCAGTACTTC
CASSFELAGHSYEQYF
>TRBV20-1|many|TRBJ2-5|-
TGCAATGCTAGAGATCTGGCCCGGGCTGAGACCCAGTACTTC
CNARDLARAETQYF
>TRBV7-9|many|TRBJ2-7|-
TGTGCCAGCAGCCGGGACGTTGGGTCCTACGAGCAGTACTTC
CASSRDVGSYEQYF
>TRBV6-2/TRBV6-3|-|TRBJ1-5|-
TGTGGCAGTTCTCACACTCGGAACAATCAGCCCCAGCATTTT
CGSSHTRNNQPQHF
>TRBV7-8|once|TRBJ2-2|-
TGTGCCAGCAGCTTACAAGGGCTAACCAACACCGGGGAGCTGTTTTTT
CASSLQGLTNTGELFF
>TRBV30|many|TRBJ1-1|TRBD1
TGTGCCTGGATGTCCGGGACAGGACAAGAAGCTTTCTTT
CAWMSGTGQEAFF
>TRBV6-4|many|TRBJ2-2|TRBD2
TGTGCCAGCAGTGCCTTGGCTAGCGGGAGTGGCACCGGGGAGCTGTTTTTT
CASSALASGSGTGELFF
>TRBV5-4|many|TRBJ2-2|TRBD2
TGTGCCAGCAGCCCTAGCGGGAGGTACACCGGGGAGCTGTTTTTT
CASSPSGRYTGELFF